Given below is one TCR beta chain in context. Its specificity is unknown. CDR1 and CDR2 (germline): MNHEY, SMNVEV (reference sequence). V was clipped by 7 bases and J by 6 bases, with 16 bases between them. The CDR3 is 14 amino acids. The record originates from a study of cytomegalovirus exposure and HLA in healthy donors. Study-wide points: Based on reports, TCR beta sequences accurately predicted HLA-A and HLA-B alleles for most subjects. Earlier analysis found most TCR beta V segments productive about 90% or about 30% of the time.

PCR amplification relied on 60 Vbeta primers (plus 13 Jbeta primers). Method: immunoSEQ multiplex PCR; TCRdb's copy keeps in-frame clones and lacks some. The data contain more than 80,000 clones, about 71% of them singletons. The gene calls are TRBV27 and TRBJ1-5; perhaps TRBD1 as D (5 bases). Sequenced sample: PBMCs. The TCR sequence derives from a boy aged 5-17 years in good health and CMV-seronegative. The CDR3 region has the DNA TGTGCCAGCACTGAATACGGGGGAAGTCAGCCCCAGCATTTT. Translated: CASTEYGGSQPQHF.